This TCR beta chain stems from a study of blood T cell repertoires in COVID-19. Study information: Acute and convalescent COVID-19 samples came from the United States, Italy and Spain. T cells, B-cell-depleted T cells, or PBMCs supplied cDNA or gDNA.

Per germline, CDR1 MDHEN and CDR2 SYDVKM. CDR3 length equals 15 residues. V lost 3 bases and J lost 2, with 13 bases in between. In the original processing: Cell counts per sample came from amplifying reference gene primers. TCRdb's table, derived via immunoSEQ multiplex PCR, lists solely in-frame clones and lacks some. The V and J calls and clone size come from that table; D and trimming were worked out from the DNA. The table has roughly 230,000 clones, around 83% seen once. This receptor was taken from a man aged 40-55 years with active or convalescent COVID-19. The sample was peripheral blood. The chain uses TRBV28 and TRBJ1-1, with D unclear. DNA of the CDR3: TGTGCCAGCAGTTTGCCCGGACTCATAAACACTGAAGCTTTCTTT. Translation: CASSLPGLINTEAFF.